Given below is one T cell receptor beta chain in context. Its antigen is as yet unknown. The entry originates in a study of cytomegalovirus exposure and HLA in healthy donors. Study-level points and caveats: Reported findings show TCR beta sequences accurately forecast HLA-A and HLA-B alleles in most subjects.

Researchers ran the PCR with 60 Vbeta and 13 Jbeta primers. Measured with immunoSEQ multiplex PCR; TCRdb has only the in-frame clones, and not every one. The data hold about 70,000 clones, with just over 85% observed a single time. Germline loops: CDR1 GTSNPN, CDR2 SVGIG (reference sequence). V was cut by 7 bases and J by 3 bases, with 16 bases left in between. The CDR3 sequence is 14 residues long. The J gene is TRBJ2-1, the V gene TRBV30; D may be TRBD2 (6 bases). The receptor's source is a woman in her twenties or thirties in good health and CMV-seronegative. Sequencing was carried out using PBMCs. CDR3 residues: CAFSPSELYNEQFF. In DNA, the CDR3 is TGTGCCTTCTCTCCTAGCGAGCTCTACAATGAGCAGTTCTTC.